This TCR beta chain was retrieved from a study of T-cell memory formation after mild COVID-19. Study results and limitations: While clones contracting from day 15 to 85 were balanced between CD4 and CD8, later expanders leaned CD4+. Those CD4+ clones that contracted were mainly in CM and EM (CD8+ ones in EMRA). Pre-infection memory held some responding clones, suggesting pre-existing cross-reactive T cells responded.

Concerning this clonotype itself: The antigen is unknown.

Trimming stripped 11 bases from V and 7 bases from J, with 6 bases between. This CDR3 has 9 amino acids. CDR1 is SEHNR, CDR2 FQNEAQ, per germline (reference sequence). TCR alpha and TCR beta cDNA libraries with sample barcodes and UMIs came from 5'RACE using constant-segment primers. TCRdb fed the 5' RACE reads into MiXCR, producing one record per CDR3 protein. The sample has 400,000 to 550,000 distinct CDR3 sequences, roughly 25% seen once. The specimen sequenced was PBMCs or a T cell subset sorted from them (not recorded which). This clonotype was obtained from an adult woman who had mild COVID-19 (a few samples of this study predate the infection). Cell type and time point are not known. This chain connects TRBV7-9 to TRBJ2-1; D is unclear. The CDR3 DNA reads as TGTGCCCTTTCGAATGAGCAGTTCTTC. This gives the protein CALSNEQFF.